This T cell receptor (beta chain) was profiled in a study of post-analysis software for immune sequencing data. Study information: Progressive-relapsing, secondary progressive and relapsing-remitting multiple sclerosis were among the disease courses included.

Carried by the TCR beta cDNA libraries were unique molecular identifiers. Each sample of about 0.95 to 10 million input T cells yielded about 500,000 cDNA molecules, so each molecule approximated one T cell. TCRdb called the PCR reads again in MiXCR, with one record for every CDR3 protein. The sample holds some 260,000 distinct CDR3 sequences, roughly a third seen once. Study-level findings and limits: Versus controls, multiple sclerosis patients showed significantly lower diversity (normalized Chao1).

Ten or more counts support this clonotype. What it binds is not known. Sequences were obtained from blood. This sequence was found in a girl aged 5 to 17 with multiple sclerosis.

CDR3 protein: CASFILPLGGTGSVSQYF. CDR3 DNA sequence: TGCGCCAGCTTCATCCTGCCCCTGGGCGGGACAGGGTCGGTGTCCCAGTACTTC. V is TRBV5-1 and J is TRBJ2-5; 9 bases agree with TRBD1. V lost 7 bases and J lost 9; bases outside the gene matches: 25. The CDR3 covers 18 residues. CDR1 is SGHRS and CDR2 is YFSETQ in the germline V gene.